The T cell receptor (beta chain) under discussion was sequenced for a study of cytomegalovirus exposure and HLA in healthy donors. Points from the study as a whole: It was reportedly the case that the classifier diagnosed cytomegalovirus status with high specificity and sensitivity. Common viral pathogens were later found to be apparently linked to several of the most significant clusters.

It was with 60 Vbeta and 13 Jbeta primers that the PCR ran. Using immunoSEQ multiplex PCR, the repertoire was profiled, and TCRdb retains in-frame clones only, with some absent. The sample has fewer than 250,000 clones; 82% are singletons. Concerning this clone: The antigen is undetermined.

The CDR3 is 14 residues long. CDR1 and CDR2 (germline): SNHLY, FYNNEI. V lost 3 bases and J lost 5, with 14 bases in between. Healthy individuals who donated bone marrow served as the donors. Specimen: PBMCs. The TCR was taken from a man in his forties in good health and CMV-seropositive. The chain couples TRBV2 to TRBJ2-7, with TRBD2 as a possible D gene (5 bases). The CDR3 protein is CASSERLASHEQYV. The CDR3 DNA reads TGTGCCAGCAGTGAGCGTCTAGCTAGCCACGAGCAGTACGTC.